This T cell receptor beta chain was captured by sequencing in a study of cytomegalovirus exposure and HLA in healthy donors (dated by TCRdb to 2017 to 2019). Background for the entire study: The roughly 670 repertoires of the first cohort and the roughly 110 validation repertoires were produced on the same platform, according to a later analysis. The study combined high-throughput TCR immunosequencing, statistical association of individual TCRs with disease status, and machine learning to predict cytomegalovirus infection status. Along with the approximately 700-subject first cohort, a separate validation cohort of more than 90 different subjects was used. The study aimed to test whether cataloging public T cell receptors could reveal signatures of past pathogen exposure. Study-wide conclusions, independent of this receptor: Of the cluster scores, roughly 95% were above 0 in a later analysis, which found that TCRs clustered in the first cohort also tended to co-occur in the 120 or so validation repertoires. A total of roughly 160 TCR beta chains were listed by the study as associated with cytomegalovirus. While some public TCRs were present in many individuals, most TCR sequences turned up only very rarely across donors. It was suggested by the authors that the approach could potentially be generalized to other disease states and immunological phenotypes. In vitro tests confirmed that three of the cytomegalovirus-associated TCR beta chains recognize cytomegalovirus antigens. The validation cohort had no HLA typing available for a later analysis, so co-occurrence within that cohort was assessed over all 130 or so repertoires. The classifier was reported to diagnose cytomegalovirus status with high specificity and sensitivity in both the original cohort and the validation cohort.

Library construction relied on the immunoSEQ multiplex PCR assay. Concerning the study's data processing: A statistical classification framework was built for diagnosing cytomegalovirus status from the catalog of TCR beta chain sequences. Imported from immuneACCESS, the table was reduced by TCRdb to in-frame sequences with V and J called. These copies leave out some clones; in studies compared against another copy, an unresolved V gene accounts for under half, and the cause of the remainder is not known. The V and J calls and clone size are taken from that table; D and trimming were inferred from the DNA. Within this sample are about 82,000 clones, with around 94% of them counted one time only. The leading ten clones occupy about 0.7% of the sample. Separate from the approximately 700-subject first cohort, the validation cohort of some 130 subjects was the group to which the donors belonged. Worth noting for this clone: Its antigen is unknown. No base-level quality is on record; no much larger clone is a single base apart.

CDR1 and CDR2, looked up from the germline V gene (reference sequence), are MNHNY and SVGAGI. The germline V and J ends show losses of 2 bases and 2 bases respectively, and no gene match explains 4 bases of the junction. The CDR3, from cysteine to phenylalanine, totals 15 residues. This entry keeps only the CDR3 DNA: 45 bases, framed from base 1. Input material: PBMCs. This TCR was recovered from a young man in good health and CMV-seronegative. The sequence links TRBV6-6 to TRBJ2-3; 7 bases in the middle match TRBD1. The DNA sequence is as follows: TGTGCCAGCAGTTACGAAGGGACAGCCACAGATACGCAGTATTTT. Translated, this gives CASSYEGTATDTQYF.